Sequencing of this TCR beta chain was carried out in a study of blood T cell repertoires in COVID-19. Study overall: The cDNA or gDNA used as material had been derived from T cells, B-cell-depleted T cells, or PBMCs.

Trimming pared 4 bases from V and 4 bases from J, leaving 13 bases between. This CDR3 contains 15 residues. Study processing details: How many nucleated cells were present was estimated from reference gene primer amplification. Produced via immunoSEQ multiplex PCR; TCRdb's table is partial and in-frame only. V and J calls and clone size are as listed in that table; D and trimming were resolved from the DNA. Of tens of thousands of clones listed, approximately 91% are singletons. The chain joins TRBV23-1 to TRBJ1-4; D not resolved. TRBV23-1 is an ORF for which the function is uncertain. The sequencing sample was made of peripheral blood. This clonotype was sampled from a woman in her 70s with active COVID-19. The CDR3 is CASSPRTDYNEKLFF. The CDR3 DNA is TGCGCCAGCAGTCCCCGGACCGACTATAATGAAAAACTGTTTTTT.